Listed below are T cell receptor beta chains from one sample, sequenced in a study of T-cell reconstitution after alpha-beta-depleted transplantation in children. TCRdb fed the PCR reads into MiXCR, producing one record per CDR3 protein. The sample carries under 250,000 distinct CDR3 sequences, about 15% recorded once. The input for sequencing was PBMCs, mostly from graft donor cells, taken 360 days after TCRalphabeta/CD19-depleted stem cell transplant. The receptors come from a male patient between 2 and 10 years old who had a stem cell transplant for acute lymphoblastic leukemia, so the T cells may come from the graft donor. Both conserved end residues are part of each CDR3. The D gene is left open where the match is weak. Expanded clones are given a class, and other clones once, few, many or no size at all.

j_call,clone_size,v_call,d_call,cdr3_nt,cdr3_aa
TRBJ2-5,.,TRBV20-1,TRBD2,TGCAGTGCTAGAGATCAGGCTAGCGGGGAAGAGACCCAGTACTTC,CSARDQASGEETQYF
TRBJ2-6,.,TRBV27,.,TGTGCCAGCAGTCCGCGGGTTGGGGCCAACGTCCTGACTTTC,CASSPRVGANVLTF
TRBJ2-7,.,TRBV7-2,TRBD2,TGTGCCAGCACCCCGACTAGCTTCCACGAGCAGTACTTC,CASTPTSFHEQYF
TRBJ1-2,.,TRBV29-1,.,TGCAGCGTGGAGAGGGTCAGGGACTATGGCTACACCTTC,CSVERVRDYGYTF
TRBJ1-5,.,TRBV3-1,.,TGTGCCAGCAGCCAAGAAGGAACAGAAGTTCAGCATTTT,CASSQEGTEVQHF
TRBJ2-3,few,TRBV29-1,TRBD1,TGCAGCGTCCAACTTGTGGACAGGGGGGGCGCAGATACGCAGTATTTT,CSVQLVDRGGADTQYF
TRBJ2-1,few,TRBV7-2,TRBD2,TGTGCCAGCAGCCTACGGGGGGGCGATGAGCAGTTCTTC,CASSLRGGDEQFF
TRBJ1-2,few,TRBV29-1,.,TGCAGCGTTGGTCACGACGGCTATGGCTACACCTTC,CSVGHDGYGYTF
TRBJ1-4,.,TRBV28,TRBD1,TGTGCCAGCAGGATAGGGGGCAGTACTAATGAAAAACTGTTTTTT,CASRIGGSTNEKLFF
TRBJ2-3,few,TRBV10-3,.,TGTGCCATCGGCGAAGGGGGGACCGCTCTCAACACAGATACGCAGTATTTT,CAIGEGGTALNTDTQYF
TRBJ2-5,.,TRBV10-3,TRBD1,TGTGCCATCAGTGAAGGACAGGGAGTGGAGACCCAGTACTTC,CAISEGQGVETQYF
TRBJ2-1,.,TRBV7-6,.,TGTGCCAGCAGCTTACGGGGTAACAATGAGCAGTTCTTC,CASSLRGNNEQFF
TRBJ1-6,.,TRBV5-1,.,TGCGCCAGCAGCCCGACCGCGGCCCGGGACATAAATTCACCCCTCCACTTT,CASSPTAARDINSPLHF
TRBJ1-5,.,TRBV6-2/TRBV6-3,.,TGTGCCAGCAGGTCCTACGCACAGCAGCCCCAGCATTTT,CASRSYAQQPQHF